This note documents a single TCR beta chain sequence. The data were taken from a study of blood T cell repertoires in COVID-19. Study-wide background: Specimens from acute and convalescent COVID-19 originated in the United States, Italy and Spain.

The junction had 4 bases not matched to a gene; V was cut back by 1 base and J by 2 bases. Germline CDR1 is LNHDA and CDR2 is SQIVND (reference sequence). This CDR3 is 15 amino acids long. Original methodology: Cell counts per sample came from amplifying reference gene primers. Sequenced by immunoSEQ multiplex PCR; TCRdb stores in-frame clones only, minus some. V and J calls and clone size are given by that table; D and trimming were obtained from the DNA. The sample has fewer than 250,000 clones, just under 85% seen once. Sequenced sample: peripheral blood. The TCR comes from a man in his forties or fifties with acute or convalescent COVID-19. The V call is TRBV19, the J call TRBJ2-5; 7 nucleotides align to TRBD1. DNA of the CDR3: TGTGCCAGTAGTATAGGGGACAGTACGCAAGAGACCCAGTACTTC. It yields the protein CASSIGDSTQETQYF.